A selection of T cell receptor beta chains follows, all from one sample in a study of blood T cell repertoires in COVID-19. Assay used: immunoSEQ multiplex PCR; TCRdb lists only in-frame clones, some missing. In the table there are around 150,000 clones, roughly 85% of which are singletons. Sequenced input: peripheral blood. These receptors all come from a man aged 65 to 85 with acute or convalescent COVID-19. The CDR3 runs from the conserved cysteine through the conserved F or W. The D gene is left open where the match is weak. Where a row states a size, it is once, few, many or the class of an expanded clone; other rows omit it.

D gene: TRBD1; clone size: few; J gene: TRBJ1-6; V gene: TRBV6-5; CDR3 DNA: TGTGCCAGCAGTTACCAGGGACAGACGAGGTCACCCCTCCACTTT; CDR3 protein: CASSYQGQTRSPLHF
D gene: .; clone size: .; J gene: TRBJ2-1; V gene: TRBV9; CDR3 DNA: TGTGCCAGCAGCGTAGGAGTTAGTCTCTCCTACAATGAGCAGTTCTTC; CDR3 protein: CASSVGVSLSYNEQFF
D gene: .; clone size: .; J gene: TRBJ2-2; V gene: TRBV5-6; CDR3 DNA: TGTGCCAGCAGCTTTCCGGGACTCACGAACACCGGGGAGCTGTTTTTT; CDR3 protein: CASSFPGLTNTGELFF
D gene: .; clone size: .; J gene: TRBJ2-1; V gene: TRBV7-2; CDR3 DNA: TGTGCCAGCAGCTTAGCGTTTGCGTCCTACAATGAGCAGTTCTTC; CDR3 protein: CASSLAFASYNEQFF
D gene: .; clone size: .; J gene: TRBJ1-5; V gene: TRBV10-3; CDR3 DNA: TGTGCCATCAGTGAGTCCCCGAGCACGAGCAATCAGCCCCAGCATTTT; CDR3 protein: CAISESPSTSNQPQHF
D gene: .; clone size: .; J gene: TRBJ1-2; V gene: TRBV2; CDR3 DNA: TGTGCCAGCAGTGAAAGAGGGTCGGGAGGCTACACCTTC; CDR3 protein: CASSERGSGGYTF
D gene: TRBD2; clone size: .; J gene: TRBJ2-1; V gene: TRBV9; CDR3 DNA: TGTGCCAGCAGCGGAGGAAGCGGGAGGGCCGGTAATGAGCAGTTCTTC; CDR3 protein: CASSGGSGRAGNEQFF
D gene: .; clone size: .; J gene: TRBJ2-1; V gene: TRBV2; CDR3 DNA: TGTGCCAGCAGCCGAACAGGGACCCTCTCCTACAATGAGCAGTTCTTC; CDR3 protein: CASSRTGTLSYNEQFF
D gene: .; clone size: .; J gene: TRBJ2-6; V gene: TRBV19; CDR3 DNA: TGTGCCAGTAGTATCAGGTCTGGGGCCAACGTCCTGACTTTC; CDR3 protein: CASSIRSGANVLTF
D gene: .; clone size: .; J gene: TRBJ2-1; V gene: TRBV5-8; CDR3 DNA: TGTGCCAGCAATAGGAGGGCCGACTACAATGAGCAGTTCTTC; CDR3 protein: CASNRRADYNEQFF
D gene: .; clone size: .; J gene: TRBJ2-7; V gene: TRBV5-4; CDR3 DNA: TGTGCCAGCAGCCGGGTGCAGCCCTACGAGCAGTACTTC; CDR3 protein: CASSRVQPYEQYF
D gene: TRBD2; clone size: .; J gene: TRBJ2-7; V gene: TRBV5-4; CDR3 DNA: TGTGCCAGCAGCAGGGATGCGGGACTAGCGCACGAGCAGTACTTC; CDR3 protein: CASSRDAGLAHEQYF
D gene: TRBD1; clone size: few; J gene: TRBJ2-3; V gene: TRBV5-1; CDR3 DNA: TGCGCCAGCAGCTCACAGGGGACAGATACGCAGTATTTT; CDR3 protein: CASSSQGTDTQYF
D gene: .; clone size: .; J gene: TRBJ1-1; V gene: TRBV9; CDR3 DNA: TGTGCCAGCAGCGGGGGACAAATGAACACTGAAGCTTTCTTT; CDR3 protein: CASSGGQMNTEAFF
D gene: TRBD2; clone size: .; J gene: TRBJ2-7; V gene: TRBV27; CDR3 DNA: TGTGCCAGCAGTACCCAGGGACTAGGTCGCGACGAGCAGTACTTC; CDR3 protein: CASSTQGLGRDEQYF
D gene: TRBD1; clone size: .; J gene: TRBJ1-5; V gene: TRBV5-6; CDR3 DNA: TGTGCCAGCAGCTCCTGGGGACAGGGACGGTTTGGCAATCAGCCCCAGCATTTT; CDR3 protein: CASSSWGQGRFGNQPQHF
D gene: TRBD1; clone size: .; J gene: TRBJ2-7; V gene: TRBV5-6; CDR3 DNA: TGTGCCAGCAGCCTCCGGGACAGGGGAGAGCAGTACTTC; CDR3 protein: CASSLRDRGEQYF
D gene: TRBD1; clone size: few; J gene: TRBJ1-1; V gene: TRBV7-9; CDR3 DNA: TGTGCCAGCAGCCCGGACAGGGGGCGGGATGAAGCTTTCTTT; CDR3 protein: CASSPDRGRDEAFF
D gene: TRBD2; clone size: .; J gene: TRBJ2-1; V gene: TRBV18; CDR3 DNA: TGTGCCAGCTCACCTCGGGCTAGCGGGAGCTCCTACAATGAGCAGTTCTTC; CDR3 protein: CASSPRASGSSYNEQFF
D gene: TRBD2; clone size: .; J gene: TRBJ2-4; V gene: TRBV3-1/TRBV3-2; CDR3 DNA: TGTGCCAGCAGCCGCACTAGCGGGAGGGCCATAGTAGGCATTCAGTACTTC; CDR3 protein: CASSRTSGRAIVGIQYF
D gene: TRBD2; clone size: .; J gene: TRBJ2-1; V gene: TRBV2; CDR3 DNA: TGTGCCAGCAGTGAGGGGACTAGCGGACCGGTGTCCTACAATGAGCAGTTCTTC; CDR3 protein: CASSEGTSGPVSYNEQFF
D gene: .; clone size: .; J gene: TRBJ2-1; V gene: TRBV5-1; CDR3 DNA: TGCGCCAGCAGCATACAGGGTTCCGACAATGAGCAGTTCTTC; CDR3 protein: CASSIQGSDNEQFF
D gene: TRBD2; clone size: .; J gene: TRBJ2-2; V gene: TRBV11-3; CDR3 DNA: TGTGCCAGCAGCTTAGCCCTAGCGGGAAACACCGGGGAGCTGTTTTTT; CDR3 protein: CASSLALAGNTGELFF
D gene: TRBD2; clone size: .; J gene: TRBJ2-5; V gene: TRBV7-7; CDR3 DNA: TGTGCTAGCAGCCAGGGACTAGCGGGACGCGAGACCCAGTACTTC; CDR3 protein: CASSQGLAGRETQYF
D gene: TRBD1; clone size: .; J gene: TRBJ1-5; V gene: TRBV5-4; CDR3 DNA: TGTGCCAGCAGCTTGGGGGGACAGTTCAATCAGCCCCAGCATTTT; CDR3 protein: CASSLGGQFNQPQHF
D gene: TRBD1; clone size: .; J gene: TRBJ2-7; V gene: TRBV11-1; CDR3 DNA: TGTGCCAGCAGCGACGGACAGGGGGCAAAGGGGGAGCAGTACTTC; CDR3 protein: CASSDGQGAKGEQYF